The source of this T cell receptor (beta chain) is a study of control samples from healthy donors and cancer patients. Only in-frame clones appear in the TCRdb table, and some are missing; sequencing was by immunoSEQ multiplex PCR. This sample has some 120,000 clones, with around 89% found just once. Trimming stripped 0 bases from V and 5 bases from J, with 10 bases between. Germline V CDR1 and CDR2: LNHNV, YYDKDF (reference sequence). This CDR3 region has 14 residues. The chain couples TRBV15 to TRBJ1-2, with a tentative D call TRBD1 (5 bases). The sample consisted of blood. The sequence was collected from a man aged 50-60 years in good health. CDR3 sequence (DNA): TGTGCCACCAGCAGAGATCGTCAGGGTTATGGCTACACCTTC. The encoded protein is CATSRDRQGYGYTF.